This T cell receptor beta chain appears in the sequencing data of a study of regulatory T cells in long-lasting Graves disease. V lost 2 bases and J lost 7; bases outside the gene matches: 1. The CDR3 is 12 residues long. This clonotype was recorded a few times. Antigen: not known. Arm-PCR with iRepertoire HTBI primers amplified the CDR3 regions for these TCR beta libraries. A single record per CDR3 protein comes from TCRdb applying MiXCR to the multiplex PCR reads. The sample records roughly 400,000 distinct CDR3 sequences, approximately 15% being singletons. Time point specified: newly diagnosed GD, antithyroid drugs for less than 3 months. PBMC RNA served as the TCR library source. General study results and limits: Analyses excluded thyroid tissue, covering peripheral blood alone. Newly diagnosed disease favored TRBV20-1 and TRBJ2-1 over persistent disease. TCR diversity in persistent Graves' patients was below that of newly diagnosed ones.

The data also belong to a second study, concerning T cells in Graves' hyperthyroidism and ophthalmopathy.

The specimen was peripheral blood mononuclear cells (PBMCs), collected at new diagnosis, from a patient treated with antithyroid drugs. The V call is TRBV12-3 or TRBV12-4, the J call TRBJ1-1; TRBD1 aligns across 7 bases. The origin of this receptor is a woman aged 40 to 50 with Graves disease. Here the CDR3 reads CASSLPGGEAFF. Here the CDR3 DNA reads TGTGCCAGCAGTTTACCAGGGGGTGAAGCTTTCTTT.